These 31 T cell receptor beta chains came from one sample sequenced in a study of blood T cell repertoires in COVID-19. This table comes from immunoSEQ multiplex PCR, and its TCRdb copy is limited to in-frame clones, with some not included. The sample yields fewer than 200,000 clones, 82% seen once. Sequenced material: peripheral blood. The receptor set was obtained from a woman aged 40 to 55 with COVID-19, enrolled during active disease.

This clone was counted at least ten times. The CDR3 nucleotides are TGTGCCAGCAGCCAATCGACAGGGATCCAGCCCCAGCATTTT. It encodes CASSQSTGIQPQHF. The genes are TRBV4-2 and TRBJ1-5; 7 bases are a match to TRBD1. The V and J ends lost 2 bases and 7 bases, in that order; junction bases with no gene match: 5. Germline loops: CDR1 LGHNA, CDR2 YNFKEQ. This CDR3 comprises 14 residues.

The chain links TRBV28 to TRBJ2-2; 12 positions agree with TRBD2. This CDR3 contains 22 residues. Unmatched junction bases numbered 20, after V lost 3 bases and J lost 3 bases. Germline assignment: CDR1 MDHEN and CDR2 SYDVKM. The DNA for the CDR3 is TGTGCCAGCAGTTTTCAAGAGCCCCCGACTAGCGGGAGTTTTTTTGACACCGGGGAGCTGTTTTTT. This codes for CASSFQEPPTSGSFFDTGELFF.

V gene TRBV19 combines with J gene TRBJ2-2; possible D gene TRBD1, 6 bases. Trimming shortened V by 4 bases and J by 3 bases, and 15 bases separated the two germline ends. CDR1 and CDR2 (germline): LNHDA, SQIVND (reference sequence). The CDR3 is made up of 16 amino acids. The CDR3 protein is CASSTRAGVDTGELFF. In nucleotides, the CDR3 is TGTGCCAGTAGTACCCGAGCAGGGGTAGACACCGGGGAGCTGTTTTTT.

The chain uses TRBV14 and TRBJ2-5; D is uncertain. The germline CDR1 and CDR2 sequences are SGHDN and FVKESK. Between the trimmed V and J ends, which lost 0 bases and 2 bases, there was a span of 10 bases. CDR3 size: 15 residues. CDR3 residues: CASSQDRNRQETQYF. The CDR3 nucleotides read TGTGCCAGCAGCCAAGATAGAAACAGACAAGAGACCCAGTACTTC.

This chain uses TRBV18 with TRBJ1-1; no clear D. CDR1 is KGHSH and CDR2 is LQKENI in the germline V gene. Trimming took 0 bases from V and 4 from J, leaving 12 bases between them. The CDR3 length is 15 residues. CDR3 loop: CASSPPRGSSTEAFF. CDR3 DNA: TGTGCCAGCTCACCACCGAGAGGGAGTAGCACTGAAGCTTTCTTT.

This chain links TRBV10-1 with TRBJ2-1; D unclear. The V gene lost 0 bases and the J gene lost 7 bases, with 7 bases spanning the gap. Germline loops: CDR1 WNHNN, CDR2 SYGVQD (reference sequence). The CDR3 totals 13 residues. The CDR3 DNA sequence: TGCGCCAGCAGTGAGTCTAACGGGAATGAGCAGTTCTTC. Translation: CASSESNGNEQFF.

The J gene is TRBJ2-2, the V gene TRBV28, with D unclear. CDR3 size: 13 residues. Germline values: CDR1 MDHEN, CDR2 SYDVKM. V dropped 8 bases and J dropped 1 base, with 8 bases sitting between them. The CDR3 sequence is CASVGRNTGELFF. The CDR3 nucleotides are TGTGCCAGCGTCGGTAGGAACACCGGGGAGCTGTTTTTT. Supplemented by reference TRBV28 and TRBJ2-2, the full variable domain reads DVKVTQSSRYLVKRTGEKVFLECVQDMDHENMFWYRQDPGLGLRLIYFSYDVKMKEKGDIPEGYSVSREKKERFSLILESASTNQTSMYLCASVGRNTGELFFGEGSRLTVL.

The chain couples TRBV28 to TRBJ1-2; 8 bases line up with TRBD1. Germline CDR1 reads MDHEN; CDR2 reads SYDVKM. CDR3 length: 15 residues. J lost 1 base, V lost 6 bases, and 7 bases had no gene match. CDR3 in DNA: TGTGCCAGCAGCTCCCAGGGGGCGCTTAACTATGGCTACACCTTC. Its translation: CASSSQGALNYGYTF.

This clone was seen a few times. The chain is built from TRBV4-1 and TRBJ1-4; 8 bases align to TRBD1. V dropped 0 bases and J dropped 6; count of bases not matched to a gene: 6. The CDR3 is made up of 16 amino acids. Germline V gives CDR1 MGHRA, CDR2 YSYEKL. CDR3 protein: CASSQDWTGWYEKLFF. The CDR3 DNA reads TGCGCCAGCAGCCAAGATTGGACAGGGTGGTATGAAAAACTGTTTTTT.

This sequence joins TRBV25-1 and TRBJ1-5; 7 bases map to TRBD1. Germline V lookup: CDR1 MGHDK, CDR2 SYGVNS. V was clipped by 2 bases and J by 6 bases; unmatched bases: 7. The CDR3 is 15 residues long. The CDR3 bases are TGTGCCAGCAGTGAACTCCCCGACAGGGTTCAGCCCCAGCATTTT. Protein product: CASSELPDRVQPQHF.

In DNA form, the CDR3 reads TGTGCCAGCAGGCTAAGCGGCACAGATACGCAGTATTTT. This encodes CASRLSGTDTQYF. The chain combines TRBV5-4 with TRBJ2-3; D remains unclear. Trimming shortened V by 5 bases and J by 1 base, and 8 bases separated the two germline ends. The CDR3 length is 13 residues. Germline lookup yields CDR1 SGHNT and CDR2 YYREEE (reference sequence).

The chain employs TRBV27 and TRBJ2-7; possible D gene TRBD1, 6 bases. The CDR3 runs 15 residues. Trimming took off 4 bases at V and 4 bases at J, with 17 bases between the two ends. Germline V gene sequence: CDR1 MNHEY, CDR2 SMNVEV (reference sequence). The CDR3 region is CASSSLETGVYEQYV. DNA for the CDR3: TGTGCCAGCAGTTCCCTCGAGACAGGAGTTTACGAGCAGTACGTC.

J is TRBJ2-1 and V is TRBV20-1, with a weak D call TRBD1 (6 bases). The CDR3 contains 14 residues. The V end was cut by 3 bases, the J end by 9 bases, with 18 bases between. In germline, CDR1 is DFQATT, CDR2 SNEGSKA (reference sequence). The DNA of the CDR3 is TGCAGTGCTAGTTCCTACAGGGAAAGGGGTGAGCAGTTCTTC. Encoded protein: CSASSYRERGEQFF.

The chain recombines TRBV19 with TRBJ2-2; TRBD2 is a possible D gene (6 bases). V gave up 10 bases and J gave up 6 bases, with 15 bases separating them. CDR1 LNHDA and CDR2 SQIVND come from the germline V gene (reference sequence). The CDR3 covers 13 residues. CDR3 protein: CATQGGGSGELFF. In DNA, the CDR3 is TGTGCCACACAAGGAGGAGGGTCCGGGGAGCTGTTTTTT.

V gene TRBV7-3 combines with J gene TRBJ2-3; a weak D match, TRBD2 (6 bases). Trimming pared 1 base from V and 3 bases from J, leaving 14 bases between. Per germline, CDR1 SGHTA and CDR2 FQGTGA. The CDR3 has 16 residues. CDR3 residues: CASSLKAGLRTDTQYF. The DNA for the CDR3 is TGTGCCAGCAGCTTAAAAGCGGGCCTTAGGACAGATACGCAGTATTTT.

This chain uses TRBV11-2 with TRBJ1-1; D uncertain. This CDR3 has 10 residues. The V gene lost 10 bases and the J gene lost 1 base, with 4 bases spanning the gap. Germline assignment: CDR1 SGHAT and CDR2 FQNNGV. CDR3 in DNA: TGTGCCATCTCGAACACTGAAGCTTTCTTT. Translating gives CAISNTEAFF.

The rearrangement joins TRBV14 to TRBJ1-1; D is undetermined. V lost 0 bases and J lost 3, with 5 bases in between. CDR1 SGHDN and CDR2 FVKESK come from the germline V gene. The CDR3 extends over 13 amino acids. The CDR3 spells CASSQDSDTEAFF. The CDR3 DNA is TGTGCCAGCAGCCAAGATTCGGACACTGAAGCTTTCTTT. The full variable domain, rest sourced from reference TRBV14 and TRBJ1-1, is EAGVTQFPSHSVIEKGQTVTLRCDPISGHDNLYWYRRVMGKEIKFLLHFVKESKQDESGMPNNRFLAERTGGTYSTLKVQPAELEDSGVYFCASSQDSDTEAFFGQGTRLTVV.

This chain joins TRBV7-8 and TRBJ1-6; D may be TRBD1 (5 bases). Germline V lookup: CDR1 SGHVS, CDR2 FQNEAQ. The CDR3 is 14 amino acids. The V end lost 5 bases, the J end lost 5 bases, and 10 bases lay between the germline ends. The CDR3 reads CASSPDSHNSPLHF. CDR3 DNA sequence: TGTGCCAGCAGCCCTGACAGCCATAATTCACCCCTCCACTTT.

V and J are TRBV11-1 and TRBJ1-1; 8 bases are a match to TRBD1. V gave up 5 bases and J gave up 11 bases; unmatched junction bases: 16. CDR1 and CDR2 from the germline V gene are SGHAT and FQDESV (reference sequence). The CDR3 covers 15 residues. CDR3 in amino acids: CASSLTRGRTGRAFF. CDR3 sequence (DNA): TGTGCCAGCAGCCTCACAAGGGGACGGACAGGGCGGGCTTTCTTT. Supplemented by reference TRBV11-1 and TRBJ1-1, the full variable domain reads EAEVAQSPRYKITEKSQAVAFWCDPISGHATLYWYRQILGQGPELLVQFQDESVVDDSQLPKDRFSAERLKGVDSTLKIQPAELGDSAMYLCASSLTRGRTGRAFFGQGTRLTVV.

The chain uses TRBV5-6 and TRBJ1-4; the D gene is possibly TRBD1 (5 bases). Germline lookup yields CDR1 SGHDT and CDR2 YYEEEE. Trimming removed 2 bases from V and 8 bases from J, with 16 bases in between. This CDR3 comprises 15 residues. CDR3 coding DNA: TGTGCCAGCAGCTTCGGGTCGGACAATAGGGAAAAACTGTTTTTT. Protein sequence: CASSFGSDNREKLFF.

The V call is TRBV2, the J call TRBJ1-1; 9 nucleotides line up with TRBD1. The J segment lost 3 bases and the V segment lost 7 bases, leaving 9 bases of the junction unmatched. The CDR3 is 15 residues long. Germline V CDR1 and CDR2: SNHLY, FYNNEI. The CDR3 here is CASKKQGAQDTEAFF. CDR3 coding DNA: TGTGCCAGCAAAAAACAGGGGGCGCAGGACACTGAAGCTTTCTTT.

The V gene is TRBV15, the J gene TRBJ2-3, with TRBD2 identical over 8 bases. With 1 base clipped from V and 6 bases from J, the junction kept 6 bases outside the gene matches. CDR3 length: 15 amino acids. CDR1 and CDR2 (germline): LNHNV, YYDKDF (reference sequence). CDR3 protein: CATSRAQRGIDTQYF. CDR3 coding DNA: TGTGCCACCAGCAGAGCCCAGCGGGGGATCGATACGCAGTATTTT.

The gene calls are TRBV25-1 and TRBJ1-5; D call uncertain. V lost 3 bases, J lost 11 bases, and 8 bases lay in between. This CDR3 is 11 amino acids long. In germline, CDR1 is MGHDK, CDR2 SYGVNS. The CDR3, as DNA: TGTGCCAGCAGTGATGGCCCTGCCCAGCATTTT. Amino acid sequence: CASSDGPAQHF.

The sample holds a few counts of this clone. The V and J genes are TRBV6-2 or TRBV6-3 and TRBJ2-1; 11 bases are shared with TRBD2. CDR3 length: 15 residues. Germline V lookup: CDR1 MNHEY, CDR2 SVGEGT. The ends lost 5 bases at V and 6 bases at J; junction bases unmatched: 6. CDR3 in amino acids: CASSPPGLAANEQFF. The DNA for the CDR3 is TGTGCCAGCAGTCCCCCGGGACTAGCGGCCAATGAGCAGTTCTTC.

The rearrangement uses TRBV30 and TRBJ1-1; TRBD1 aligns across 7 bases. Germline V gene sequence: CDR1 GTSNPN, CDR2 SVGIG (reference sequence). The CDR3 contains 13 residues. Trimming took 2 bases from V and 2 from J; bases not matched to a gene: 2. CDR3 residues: CAWSRDSNTEAFF. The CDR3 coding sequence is TGTGCCTGGAGTCGGGACAGTAACACTGAAGCTTTCTTT.

CDR3 in DNA: TGTGCCAGCTCACCGACGGGTTACACAGATACGCAGTATTTT. Protein product: CASSPTGYTDTQYF. The chain combines TRBV18 with TRBJ2-3; D is uncertain. Germline V gene lookup returns CDR1 KGHSH and CDR2 LQKENI. Trimming cost V 3 bases and J 2 bases, with 9 bases left between them. The CDR3 is made up of 14 amino acids.

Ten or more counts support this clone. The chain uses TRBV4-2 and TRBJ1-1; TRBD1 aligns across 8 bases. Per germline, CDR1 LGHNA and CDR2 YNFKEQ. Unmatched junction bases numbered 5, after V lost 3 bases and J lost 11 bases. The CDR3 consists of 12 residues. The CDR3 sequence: CASSQDRVRAFF. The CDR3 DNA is TGTGCCAGCAGCCAGGACAGGGTCAGGGCTTTCTTT.

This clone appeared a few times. DNA of the CDR3: TGTGCCAGCAGTGACTCTTTATGGGGCCAAACCACAGATACGCAGTATTTT. Residues: CASSDSLWGQTTDTQYF. The V and J genes are TRBV6-4 and TRBJ2-3; D possibly corresponds to TRBD1 (5 bases). The germline V gene encodes CDR1 MRHNA and CDR2 SNTAGT. The V end was cut by 0 bases, the J end by 2 bases, with 15 bases between. There are 17 residues in the CDR3.

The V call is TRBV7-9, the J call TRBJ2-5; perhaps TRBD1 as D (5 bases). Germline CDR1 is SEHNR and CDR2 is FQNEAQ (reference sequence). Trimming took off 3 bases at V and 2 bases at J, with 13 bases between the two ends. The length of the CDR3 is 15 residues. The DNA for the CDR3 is TGTGCCAGCAGCTTTGGGGCAGGAGTACAAGAGACCCAGTACTTC. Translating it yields CASSFGAGVQETQYF.

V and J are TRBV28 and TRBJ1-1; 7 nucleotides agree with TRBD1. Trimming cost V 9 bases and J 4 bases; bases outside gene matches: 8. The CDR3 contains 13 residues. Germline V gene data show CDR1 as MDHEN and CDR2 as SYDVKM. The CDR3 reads CASHRGRVTEAFF. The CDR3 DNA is TGTGCCAGTCACAGGGGACGAGTCACTGAAGCTTTCTTT.

In DNA form, the CDR3 reads TGTGCCAGCAGTTTTAGGGGGCGCAACTATGGCTACACCTTC. Amino acid sequence: CASSFRGRNYGYTF. The chain couples TRBV28 to TRBJ1-2; TRBD1 aligns across 7 bases. With V trimmed by 3 bases and J by 2 bases, 3 bases remained unmatched. The CDR3 covers 14 residues. From germline, CDR1 is MDHEN and CDR2 SYDVKM.